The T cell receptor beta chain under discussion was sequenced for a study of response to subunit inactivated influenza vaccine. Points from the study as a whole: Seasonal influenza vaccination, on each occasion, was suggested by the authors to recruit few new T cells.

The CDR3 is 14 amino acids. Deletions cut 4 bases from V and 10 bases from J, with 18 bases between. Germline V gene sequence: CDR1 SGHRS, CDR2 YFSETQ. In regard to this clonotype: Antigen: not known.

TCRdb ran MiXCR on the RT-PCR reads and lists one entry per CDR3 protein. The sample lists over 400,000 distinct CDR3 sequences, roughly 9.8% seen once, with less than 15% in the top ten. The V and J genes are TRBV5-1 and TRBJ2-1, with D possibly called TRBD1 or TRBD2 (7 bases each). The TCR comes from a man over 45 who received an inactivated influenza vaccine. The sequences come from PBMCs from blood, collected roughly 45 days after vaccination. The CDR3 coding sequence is TGCGCCAGCAGCCTTTGGGAGGGGACAGAGGAGCAGTTCTTC. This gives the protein CASSLWEGTEEQFF.